Detailed here is one T cell receptor beta chain. The CDR3 consists of 13 residues. Trimming removed 8 bases at V and 5 bases at J, with 15 bases between. Per germline, CDR1 LNHDA and CDR2 SQIVND (reference sequence). The data derive from a study of OX40 agonist ivuxolimab in advanced cancers. About the research overall: Ivuxolimab, an agonist antibody against OX40 (CD134), was given to patients. Partial responses were achieved by three patients, of whom one had hepatocellular carcinoma and two had cutaneous melanoma. Among those enrolled, mean age was about 62 years (range about 20 to 79) and roughly 84% were male.

The method was immunoSEQ multiplex PCR; TCRdb's version includes in-frame clones alone and lacks a portion of them. Of 72,000 or so clones in the sample, 87% were seen once. The origin of this receptor is an adult with an advanced solid tumor such as melanoma, head and neck, liver or kidney cancer. This chain links TRBV19 with TRBJ1-1, with a possible D match to TRBD1 (6 bases). The sequenced sample was CD4+ or CD8+ T cells sorted from blood, obtained in a trial of the OX40 agonist ivuxolimab. CDR3 DNA sequence: TGTGCCAGTGGGCGACAGGTACGGACTGAAGCTTTCTTT. It specifies CASGRQVRTEAFF.